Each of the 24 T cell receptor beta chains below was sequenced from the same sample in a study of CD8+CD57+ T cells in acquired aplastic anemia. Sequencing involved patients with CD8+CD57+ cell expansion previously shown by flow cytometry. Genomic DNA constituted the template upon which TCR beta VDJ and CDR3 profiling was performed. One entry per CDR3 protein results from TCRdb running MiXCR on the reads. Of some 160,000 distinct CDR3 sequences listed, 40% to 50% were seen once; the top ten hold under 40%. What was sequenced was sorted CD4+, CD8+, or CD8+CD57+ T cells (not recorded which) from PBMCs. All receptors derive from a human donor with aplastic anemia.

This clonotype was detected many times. The CDR3 DNA reads as TGCGCCAGCAGCCAATCAAGGGCCACTGAAGCTTTCTTT. Amino acid sequence: CASSQSRATEAFF. This chain joins TRBV4-3 and TRBJ1-1; no firm D call. The germline V and J ends were trimmed by 2 bases and 4 bases, with 8 bases remaining between them. Germline V gives CDR1 LGHNA, CDR2 YSLEER. The CDR3 has 13 residues.

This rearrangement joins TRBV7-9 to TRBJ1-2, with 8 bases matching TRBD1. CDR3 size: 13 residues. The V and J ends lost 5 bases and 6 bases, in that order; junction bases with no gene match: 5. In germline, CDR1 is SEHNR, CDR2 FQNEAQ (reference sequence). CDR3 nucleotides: TGTGCCAGCAGCCTAGACAGGGGAGATGGCTACACCTTC. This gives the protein CASSLDRGDGYTF.

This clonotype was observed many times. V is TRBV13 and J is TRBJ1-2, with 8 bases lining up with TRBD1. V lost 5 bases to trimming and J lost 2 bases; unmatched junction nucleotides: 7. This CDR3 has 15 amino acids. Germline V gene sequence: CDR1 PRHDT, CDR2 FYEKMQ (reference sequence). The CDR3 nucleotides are TGTGCCAGCAGCCCCCAGGACAGGGAGAACTATGGCTACACCTTC. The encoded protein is CASSPQDRENYGYTF.

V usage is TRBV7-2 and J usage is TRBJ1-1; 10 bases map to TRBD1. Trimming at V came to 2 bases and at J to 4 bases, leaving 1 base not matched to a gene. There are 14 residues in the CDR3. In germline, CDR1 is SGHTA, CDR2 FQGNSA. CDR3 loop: CTSSLWDRGTEAFF. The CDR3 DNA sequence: TGTACCAGCAGCTTATGGGACAGGGGCACTGAAGCTTTCTTT.

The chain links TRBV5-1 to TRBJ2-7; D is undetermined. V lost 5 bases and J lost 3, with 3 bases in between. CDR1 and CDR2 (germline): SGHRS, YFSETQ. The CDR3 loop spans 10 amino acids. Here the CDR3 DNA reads TGCGCCAGCAGTTTCTACGAGCAGTACGTC. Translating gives CASSFYEQYV.

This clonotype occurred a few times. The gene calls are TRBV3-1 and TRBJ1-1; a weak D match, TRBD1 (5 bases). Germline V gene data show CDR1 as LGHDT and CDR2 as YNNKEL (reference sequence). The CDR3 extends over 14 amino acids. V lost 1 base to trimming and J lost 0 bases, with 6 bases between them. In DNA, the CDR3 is TGTGCCAGCAGCCAAGCAGGGCTGAACACTGAAGCTTTCTTT. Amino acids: CASSQAGLNTEAFF.

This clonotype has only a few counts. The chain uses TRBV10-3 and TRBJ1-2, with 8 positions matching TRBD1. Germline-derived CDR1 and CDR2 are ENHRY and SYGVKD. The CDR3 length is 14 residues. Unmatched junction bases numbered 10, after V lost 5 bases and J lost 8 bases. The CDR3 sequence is CAISNDRQGNGYTF. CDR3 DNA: TGTGCCATCAGTAACGATCGACAGGGGAACGGCTACACCTTC.

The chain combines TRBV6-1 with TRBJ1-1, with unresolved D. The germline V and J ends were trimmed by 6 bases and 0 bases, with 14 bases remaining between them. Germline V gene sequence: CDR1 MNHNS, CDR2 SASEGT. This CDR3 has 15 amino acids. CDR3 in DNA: TGTGCCAGCAGCCGACTGGAGACGGTGAACACTGAAGCTTTCTTT. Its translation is CASSRLETVNTEAFF.

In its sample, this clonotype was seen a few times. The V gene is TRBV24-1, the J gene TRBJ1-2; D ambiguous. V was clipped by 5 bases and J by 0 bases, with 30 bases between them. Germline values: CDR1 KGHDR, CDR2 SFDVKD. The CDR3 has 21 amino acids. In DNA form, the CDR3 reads TGTGCCACCAGTGTCCCTTTTAGAGTGGCTATATTCTTATGTGCTAACTATGGCTACACCTTC. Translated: CATSVPFRVAIFLCANYGYTF.

The chain's CDR3 is CSVPGQGSKDEQFF. In DNA, the CDR3 is TGCAGCGTCCCGGGACAGGGCAGCAAGGATGAGCAGTTCTTC. V and J are TRBV29-1 and TRBJ2-1, with 9 positions matching TRBD1. CDR3 size: 14 residues. From germline, CDR1 is SQVTM and CDR2 ANQGSEA. Trimming took 6 bases from V and 8 from J; bases not matched to a gene: 11.

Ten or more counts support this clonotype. This chain's CDR3 is CASSWDSSRGYTF. CDR3 nucleotide sequence: TGCGCCAGCAGCTGGGATTCCTCGAGGGGCTACACCTTC. The V call is TRBV5-1, the J call TRBJ1-2; unclear D gene. This CDR3 is built from 13 residues. In germline, CDR1 is SGHRS, CDR2 YFSETQ. The V gene lost 3 bases and the J gene lost 8 bases, with 14 bases spanning the gap.

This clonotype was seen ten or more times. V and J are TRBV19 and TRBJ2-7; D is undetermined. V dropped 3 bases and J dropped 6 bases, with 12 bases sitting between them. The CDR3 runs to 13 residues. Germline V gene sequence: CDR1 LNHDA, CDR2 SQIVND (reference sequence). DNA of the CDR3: TGTGCCAGTAGTATCAGTAGGTTTGCCGAGCAGTACTTC. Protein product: CASSISRFAEQYF.

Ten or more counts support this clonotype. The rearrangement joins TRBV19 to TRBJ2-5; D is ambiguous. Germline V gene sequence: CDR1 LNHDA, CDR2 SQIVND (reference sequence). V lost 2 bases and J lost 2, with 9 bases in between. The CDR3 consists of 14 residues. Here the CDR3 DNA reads TGTGCCAGTAGTATAAGGGCAGGTCAAGAGACCCAGTACTTC. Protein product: CASSIRAGQETQYF.

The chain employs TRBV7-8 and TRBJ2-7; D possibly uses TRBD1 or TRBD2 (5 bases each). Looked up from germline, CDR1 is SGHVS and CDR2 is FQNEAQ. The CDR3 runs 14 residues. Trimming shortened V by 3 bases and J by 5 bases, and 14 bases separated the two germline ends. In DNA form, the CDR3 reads TGTGCCAGCAGCTTGACAGTAGCGCCTAACGAGCAGTACTTC. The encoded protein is CASSLTVAPNEQYF.

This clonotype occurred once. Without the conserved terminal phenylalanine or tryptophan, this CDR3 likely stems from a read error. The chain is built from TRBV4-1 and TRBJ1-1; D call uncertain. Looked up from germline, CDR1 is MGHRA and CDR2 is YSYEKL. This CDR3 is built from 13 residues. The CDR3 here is CAGSQERGTEAFL. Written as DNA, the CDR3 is TGCGCCGGCAGCCAAGAGCGTGGCACTGAAGCTTTCCTT.

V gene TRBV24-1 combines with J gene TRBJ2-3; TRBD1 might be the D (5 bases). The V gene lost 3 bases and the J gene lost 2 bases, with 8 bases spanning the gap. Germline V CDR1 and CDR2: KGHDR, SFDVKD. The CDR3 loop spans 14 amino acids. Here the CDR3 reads CATSDPTATDTQYF. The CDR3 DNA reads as TGTGCCACCAGTGATCCGACAGCCACAGATACGCAGTATTTT.

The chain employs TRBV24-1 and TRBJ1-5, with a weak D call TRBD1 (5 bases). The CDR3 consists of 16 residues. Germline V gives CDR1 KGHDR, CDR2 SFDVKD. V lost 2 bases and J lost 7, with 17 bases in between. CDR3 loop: CATSDSAGAMVQPQHF. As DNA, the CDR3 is TGTGCCACCAGTGATTCAGCCGGGGCCATGGTCCAGCCCCAGCATTTT.

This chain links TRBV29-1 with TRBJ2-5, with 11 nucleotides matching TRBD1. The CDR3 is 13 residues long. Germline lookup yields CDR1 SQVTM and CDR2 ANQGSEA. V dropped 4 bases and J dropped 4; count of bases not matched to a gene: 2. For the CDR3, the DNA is TGCAGCGTTGGGGGACAGGGGGGAGAGACCCAGTACTTC. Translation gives CSVGGQGGETQYF.

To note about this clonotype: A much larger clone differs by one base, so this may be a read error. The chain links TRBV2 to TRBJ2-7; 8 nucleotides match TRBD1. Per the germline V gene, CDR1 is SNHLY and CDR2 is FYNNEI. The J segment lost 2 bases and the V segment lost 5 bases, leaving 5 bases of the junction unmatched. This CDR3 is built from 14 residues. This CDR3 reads CASSWTGLPYEQYF. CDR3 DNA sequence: TGTGCCAGCAGTTGGACAGGGCTTCCCTACGAGCAGTACTTC.

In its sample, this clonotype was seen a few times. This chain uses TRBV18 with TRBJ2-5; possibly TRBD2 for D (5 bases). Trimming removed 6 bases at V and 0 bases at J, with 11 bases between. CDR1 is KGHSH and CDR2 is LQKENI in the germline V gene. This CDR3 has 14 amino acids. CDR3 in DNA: TGTGCCAGCTCCTCCGACGGGGACCAAGAGACCCAGTACTTC. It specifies CASSSDGDQETQYF.

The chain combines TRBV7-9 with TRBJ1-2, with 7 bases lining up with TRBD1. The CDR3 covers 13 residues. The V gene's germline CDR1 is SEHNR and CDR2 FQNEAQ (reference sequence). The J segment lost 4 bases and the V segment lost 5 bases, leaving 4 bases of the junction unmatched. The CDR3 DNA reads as TGTGCCAGCAGCCCCGACAGGGCCTATGGCTACACCTTC. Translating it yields CASSPDRAYGYTF.

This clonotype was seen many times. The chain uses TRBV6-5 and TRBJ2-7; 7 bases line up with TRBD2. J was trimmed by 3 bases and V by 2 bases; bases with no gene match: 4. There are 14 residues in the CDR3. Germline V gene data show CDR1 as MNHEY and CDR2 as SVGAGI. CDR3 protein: CASSYRTRDYEQYF. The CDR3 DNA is TGTGCCAGCAGTTACAGGACTAGGGACTACGAGCAGTACTTC.

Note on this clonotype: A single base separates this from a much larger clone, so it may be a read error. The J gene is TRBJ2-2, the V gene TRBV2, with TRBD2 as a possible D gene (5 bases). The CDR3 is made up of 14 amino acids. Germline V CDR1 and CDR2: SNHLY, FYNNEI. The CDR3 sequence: CASSQVMGTGELVF. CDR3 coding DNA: TGCGCCAGCAGCCAAGTTATGGGCACCGGGGAGCTGGTTTTT.

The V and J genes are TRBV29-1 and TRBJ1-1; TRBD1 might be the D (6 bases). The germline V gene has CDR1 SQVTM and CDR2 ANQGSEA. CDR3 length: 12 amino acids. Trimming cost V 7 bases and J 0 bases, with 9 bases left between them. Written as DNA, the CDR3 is TGCAGCGCTACAGGGCTGAACACTGAAGCTTTCTTT. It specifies CSATGLNTEAFF.